This T cell receptor (beta chain) emerged from a study of CD8+ T cells in alopecia areata. V gave up 5 bases and J gave up 1 base, with 18 bases separating them. Germline V gives CDR1 SGHAT, CDR2 FQNNGV. CDR3 size: 17 residues. Regarding treatment: oral pan-JAK inhibitor, 5-10 mg twice daily. It was from PBMCs that CD4+ and CD8+ T cells were sorted. RNA, once extracted, was reverse transcribed into cDNA for use as the sequencing template. TCRdb's copy holds only in-frame clones and misses some; the assay was immunoSEQ multiplex PCR. The table has approximately 200,000 clones, roughly three fifths seen once.

This TCR came from a human donor with alopecia areata. V gene TRBV11-2 combines with J gene TRBJ2-4; TRBD2 might be the D (6 bases). Sequencing was performed on CD4+ T cells sorted from blood, taken at week 4, from a patient treated with tofacitinib. CDR3 nucleotide sequence: TGTGCCAGCAGCCCCCTTGGAGGGGCGGGGGCCAAAAACATTCAGTACTTC. As protein: CASSPLGGAGAKNIQYF.